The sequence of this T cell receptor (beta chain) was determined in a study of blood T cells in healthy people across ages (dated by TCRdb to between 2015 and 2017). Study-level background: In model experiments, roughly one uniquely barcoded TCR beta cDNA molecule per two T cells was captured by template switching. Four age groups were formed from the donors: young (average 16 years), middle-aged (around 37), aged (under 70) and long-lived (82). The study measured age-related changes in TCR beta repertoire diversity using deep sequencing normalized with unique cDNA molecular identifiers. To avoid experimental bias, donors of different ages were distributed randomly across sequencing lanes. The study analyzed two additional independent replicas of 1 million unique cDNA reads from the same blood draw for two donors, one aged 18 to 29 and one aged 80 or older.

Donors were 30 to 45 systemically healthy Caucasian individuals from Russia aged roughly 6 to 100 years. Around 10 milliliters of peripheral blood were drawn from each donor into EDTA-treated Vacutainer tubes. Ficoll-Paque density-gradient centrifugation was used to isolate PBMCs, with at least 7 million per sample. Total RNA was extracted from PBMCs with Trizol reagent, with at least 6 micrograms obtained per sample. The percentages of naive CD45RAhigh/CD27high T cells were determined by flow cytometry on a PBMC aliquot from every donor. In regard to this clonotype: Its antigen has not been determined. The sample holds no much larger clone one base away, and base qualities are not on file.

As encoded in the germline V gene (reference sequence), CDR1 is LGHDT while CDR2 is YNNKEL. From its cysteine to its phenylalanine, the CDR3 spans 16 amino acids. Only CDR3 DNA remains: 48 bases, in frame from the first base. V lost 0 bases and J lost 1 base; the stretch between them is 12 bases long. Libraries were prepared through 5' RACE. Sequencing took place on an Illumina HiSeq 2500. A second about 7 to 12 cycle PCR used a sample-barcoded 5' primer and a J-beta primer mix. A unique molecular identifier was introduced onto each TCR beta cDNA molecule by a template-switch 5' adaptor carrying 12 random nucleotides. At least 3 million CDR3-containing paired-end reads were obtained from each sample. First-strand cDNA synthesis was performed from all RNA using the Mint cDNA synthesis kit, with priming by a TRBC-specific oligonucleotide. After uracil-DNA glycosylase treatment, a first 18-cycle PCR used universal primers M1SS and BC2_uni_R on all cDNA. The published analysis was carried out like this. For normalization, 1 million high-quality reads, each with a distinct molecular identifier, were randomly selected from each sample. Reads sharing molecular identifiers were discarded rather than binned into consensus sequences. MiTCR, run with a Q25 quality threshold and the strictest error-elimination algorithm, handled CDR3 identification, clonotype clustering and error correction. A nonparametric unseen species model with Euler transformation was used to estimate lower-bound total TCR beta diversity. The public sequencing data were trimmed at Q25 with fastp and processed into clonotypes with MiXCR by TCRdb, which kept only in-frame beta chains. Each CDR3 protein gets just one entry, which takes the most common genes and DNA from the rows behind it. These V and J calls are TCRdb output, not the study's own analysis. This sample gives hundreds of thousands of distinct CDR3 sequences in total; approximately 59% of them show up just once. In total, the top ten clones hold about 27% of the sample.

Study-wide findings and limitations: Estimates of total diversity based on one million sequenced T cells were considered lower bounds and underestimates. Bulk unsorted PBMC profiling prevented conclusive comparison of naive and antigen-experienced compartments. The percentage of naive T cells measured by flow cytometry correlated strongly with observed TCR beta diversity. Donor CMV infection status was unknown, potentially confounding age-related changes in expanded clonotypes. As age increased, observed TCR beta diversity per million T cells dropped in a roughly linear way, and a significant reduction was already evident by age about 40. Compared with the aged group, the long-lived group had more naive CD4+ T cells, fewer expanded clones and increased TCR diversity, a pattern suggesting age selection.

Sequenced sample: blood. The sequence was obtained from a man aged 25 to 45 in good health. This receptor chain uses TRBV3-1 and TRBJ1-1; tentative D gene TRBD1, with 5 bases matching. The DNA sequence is TGTGCCAGCAGCCAAGAGGGGAGGGGAACGAACACTGAAGCTTTCTTT. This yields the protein CASSQEGRGTNTEAFF. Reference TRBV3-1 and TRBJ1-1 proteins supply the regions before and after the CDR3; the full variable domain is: DTAVSQTPKYLVTQMGNDKSIKCEQNLGHDTMYWYKQDSKKFLKIMFSYNNKELIINETVPNRFSPKSPDKAHLNLHINSLELGDSAVYFCASSQEGRGTNTEAFFGQGTRLTVV.